These T cell receptor beta chains were read from a single sample in a study of cytomegalovirus exposure and HLA in healthy donors. Repertoires were generated with immunoSEQ multiplex PCR, while TCRdb's copy carries only in-frame clones and drops some. The sample includes roughly 130,000 clones, roughly two thirds of them seen just once. Specimen: PBMCs. The receptors stem from a young man in good health and CMV-seropositive. Both conserved end residues are part of each CDR3. The order of the fields is D gene, V gene, clone size, J gene, CDR3 protein, CDR3 DNA. The D gene is left open where the match is weak. Some rows have no size entry. The others give once, few or many, or a class for an expanded clone.

>TRBD2|TRBV4-1|.|TRBJ2-1
CASSQKTIAGGPGEQFF
TGCGCCAGCAGCCAAAAGACTATAGCGGGAGGGCCCGGTGAGCAGTTCTTC
>TRBD2|TRBV12-5|once|TRBJ2-7
CASGLTGTSGSYEQYF
TGTGCTAGTGGCTTGACAGGGACTAGCGGGAGCTACGAGCAGTACTTC
>.|TRBV7-6|few|TRBJ2-7
CASSGQETYEQYF
TGTGCCAGCAGCGGTCAGGAAACCTACGAGCAGTACTTC
>.|TRBV5-1|.|TRBJ2-3
CASSALRLDTQYF
TGCGCCAGCAGCGCTCTCAGATTAGATACGCAGTATTTT
>.|TRBV18|once|TRBJ2-7
CASSPPTGHYEQYF
TGTGCCAGCTCACCACCGACAGGTCACTACGAGCAGTACTTC
>TRBD2|TRBV4-1|.|TRBJ2-3
CASSQDLPSGSPRTHTDTQYF
TGCGCCAGCAGCCAAGATCTTCCTAGCGGGAGCCCTCGGACCCACACAGATACGCAGTATTTT
>TRBD2|TRBV19|.|TRBJ2-5
CASSITSGRAETQYF
TGTGCCAGTAGTATTACTAGCGGGAGGGCGGAGACCCAGTACTTC
>.|TRBV19|.|TRBJ2-1
CYWTESWGSYNEQFF
TGTTATTGGACAGAATCTTGGGGCTCCTACAATGAGCAGTTCTTC
>TRBD2|TRBV18|.|TRBJ2-3
CASSPPGLAGGDTQYF
TGTGCCAGCTCACCACCGGGACTAGCGGGAGGGGATACGCAGTATTTT
>TRBD1|TRBV5-6|.|TRBJ1-2
CASSFFSRGGDRYGYTF
TGTGCCAGCAGCTTTTTCTCAAGAGGGGGCGATCGGTATGGCTACACCTTC
>.|TRBV27|few|TRBJ2-2
CASSPGLARGELFF
TGTGCCAGCAGTCCCGGGCTAGCGCGCGGGGAGCTGTTTTTT
>TRBD2|TRBV5-1|.|TRBJ2-7
CASSSSGTSGSEQYF
TGCGCCAGCAGCTCGTCCGGGACTAGCGGGAGCGAACAGTACTTC
>.|TRBV5-1|.|TRBJ2-1
CASSLGTTPYNEQFF
TGCGCCAGCAGCTTGGGGACTACCCCCTACAATGAGCAGTTCTTC
>TRBD1|TRBV5-4|.|TRBJ2-2
CASSYGQGLANTGELFF
TGTGCCAGCAGCTATGGACAGGGCTTAGCTAACACCGGGGAGCTGTTTTTT
>.|TRBV7-3|.|TRBJ1-2
CASSLRASGRAGYTF
TGTGCCAGCAGCTTACGGGCTTCGGGCAGGGCCGGCTACACCTTC
>.|TRBV4-1|.|TRBJ1-4
CATKGGLGATNEKLFF
TGCGCCACCAAAGGAGGACTCGGAGCAACTAATGAAAAACTGTTTTTT
>.|TRBV6-6|.|TRBJ2-5
CASSRVAQETQYF
TGTGCCAGCAGTAGAGTTGCCCAAGAGACCCAGTACTTC
>.|TRBV10-3|.|TRBJ1-2
CAISDPVTRYRHYTF
TGTGCCATCAGTGACCCAGTGACACGGTATCGGCACTACACCTTC
>TRBD1|TRBV6-6|.|TRBJ1-2
CATDRDRTFKVGYTF
TGTGCCACCGACCGGGACAGGACGTTTAAAGTTGGCTACACCTTC
>.|TRBV5-1|once|TRBJ2-7
CASSVGQFYEQYF
TGCGCCAGCAGCGTAGGACAGTTCTACGAGCAGTACTTC
>TRBD2|TRBV5-1|.|TRBJ2-2
CASSLAGGSTGELFF
TGCGCCAGCAGTTTAGCGGGAGGAAGCACCGGGGAGCTGTTTTTT
>TRBD1|TRBV10-3|.|TRBJ2-2
CAISGGDRTGYTGELFF
TGTGCCATCAGTGGGGGGGACCGGACAGGGTACACCGGGGAGCTGTTTTTT
>TRBD2|TRBV5-1|.|TRBJ2-1
CASSVGLAGGTDNEQFF
TGCGCCAGCAGCGTGGGACTAGCGGGAGGGACCGACAATGAGCAGTTCTTC
>TRBD1|TRBV18|few|TRBJ1-1
CASSPDRGNTEAFF
TGTGCCAGCTCGCCCGACAGGGGGAACACTGAAGCTTTCTTT
>.|TRBV25-1|.|TRBJ1-1
CASSELGGASNTEAFF
TGTGCCAGCAGTGAATTGGGGGGGGCATCGAACACTGAAGCTTTCTTT
>.|TRBV27|.|TRBJ2-7
CASSSSQEGRRYEQYF
TGTGCCAGCAGTTCGTCCCAAGAGGGTCGGAGATACGAGCAGTACTTC
>.|TRBV7-9|.|TRBJ1-3
CASSQTQGELNTIYF
TGTGCCAGCAGCCAGACCCAGGGTGAACTAAACACCATATATTTT
>TRBD1|TRBV6-6|.|TRBJ2-3
CASSSGTENTDTQYF
TGTGCCAGCAGTTCCGGGACAGAGAACACAGATACGCAGTATTTT
>TRBD2|TRBV6-6|once|TRBJ2-1
CASRISGNSYNEQFF
TGTGCCAGCAGAATAAGCGGGAACTCCTACAATGAGCAGTTCTTC
>.|TRBV5-1|.|TRBJ2-1
CASSLGQFVPSYNEQFF
TGCGCCAGCAGCTTGGGTCAGTTCGTCCCCTCCTACAATGAGCAGTTCTTC
>TRBD1|TRBV7-9|.|TRBJ1-2
CASIGPQGANYGYTF
TGTGCCAGCATCGGGCCTCAGGGGGCTAACTATGGCTACACCTTC
>.|TRBV5-4|once|TRBJ1-2
CASSLAGRGANYGYTF
TGTGCCAGCAGCTTGGCCGGCAGGGGAGCTAACTATGGCTACACCTTC
>.|TRBV9|few|TRBJ2-1
CASSPGLYNEQFF
TGTGCCAGCAGCCCAGGACTATACAATGAGCAGTTCTTC
>.|TRBV7-9|.|TRBJ1-2
CASSPDSLYGYTF
TGTGCCAGCAGCCCTGACAGCCTCTATGGCTACACCTTC
>TRBD2|TRBV4-3|.|TRBJ2-1
CASSQPGLAGVDEQFF
TGCGCCAGCAGCCAACCGGGACTAGCGGGAGTGGATGAGCAGTTCTTC
>TRBD1|TRBV27|few|TRBJ1-5
CASSLGTGQHF
TGTGCCAGCAGCCTAGGGACAGGCCAGCATTTT
>TRBD1|TRBV6-1|.|TRBJ2-5
CASSTGTGVTQYF
TGTGCCAGCAGTACCGGGACAGGTGTGACCCAGTACTTC
>TRBD1|TRBV7-6|.|TRBJ1-4
CASRPRYRDRKNEKLFF
TGTGCCAGCAGACCAAGGTACCGGGACAGGAAAAATGAAAAACTGTTTTTT
>.|TRBV7-8|.|TRBJ1-2
CASKSSEVGYTF
TGTGCCAGCAAATCCTCGGAGGTTGGCTACACCTTC
>TRBD1|TRBV29-1|.|TRBJ2-7
CSVSGQAYEQYF
TGCAGCGTTTCGGGACAGGCCTACGAGCAGTACTTC
>TRBD1|TRBV7-9|.|TRBJ1-1
CASSSQGAAEAFF
TGTGCCAGCAGCTCACAGGGGGCGGCTGAAGCTTTCTTT
>TRBD2|TRBV6-4|.|TRBJ2-3
CASSEREGSTDTQYF
TGTGCCAGCAGTGAACGGGAGGGCAGCACAGATACGCAGTATTTT
>TRBD2|TRBV27|.|TRBJ2-1
CASRWAGGGHEQFF
TGTGCCAGCAGATGGGCGGGCGGGGGTCATGAGCAGTTCTTC
>.|TRBV28|.|TRBJ2-6
CASSLGGSSGANVLTF
TGTGCCAGCAGTTTAGGGGGGTCCTCTGGGGCCAACGTCCTGACTTTC
>TRBD2|TRBV9|.|TRBJ2-1
CASSVEAGDDEQFF
TGTGCCAGCAGCGTAGAGGCGGGGGACGATGAGCAGTTCTTC
>TRBD2|TRBV7-9|.|TRBJ2-3
CASSPQGLEKHTQYF
TGTGCCAGCAGCCCCCAGGGACTAGAGAAACATACGCAGTATTTT
>.|TRBV5-1|.|TRBJ2-4
CASSLAGITGNIQYF
TGCGCCAGCAGCTTGGCCGGGATCACAGGGAACATTCAGTACTTC
>TRBD2|TRBV5-6|.|TRBJ2-7
CASSAGVVYEQYF
TGTGCCAGCAGCGCGGGGGTGGTCTACGAGCAGTACTTC
>TRBD1|TRBV5-1|.|TRBJ1-1
CASSGGDTEAFF
TGCGCCAGTTCAGGGGGTGACACTGAAGCTTTCTTT
>.|TRBV4-1|.|TRBJ2-7
CASSQVPAYEQYF
TGCGCCAGCAGCCAAGTCCCAGCCTACGAGCAGTACTTC
>.|TRBV30|.|TRBJ1-5
CAWSLDIGNQPQHF
TGTGCCTGGAGTTTAGACATAGGAAATCAGCCCCAGCATTTT